The 15 T cell receptor beta chains given below trace back to one sample, sequenced in a study of cytomegalovirus exposure and HLA in healthy donors. The PCR made use of 60 Vbeta and 13 Jbeta primers. Measured with immunoSEQ multiplex PCR; TCRdb has only the in-frame clones, and not every one. The sample consists of around 60,000 clones, about four fifths of them appearing once. Source material: PBMCs. The receptor set was obtained from a man aged 50 to 59 in good health and CMV-seropositive.

In regard to this clone: One end of the junction is discordant with germline, which a read error may explain. The rearrangement links TRBV7-9 to TRBJ2-1; 13 nucleotides match TRBD2. Germline lookup yields CDR1 SEHNR and CDR2 FQNEAQ (reference sequence). The CDR3 sequence is 18 residues long. The CDR3 DNA reads as TGTGCCATCAGCCTCCCCCTGAGACTAGCGGGAGGACGGAGCGAGCAGTTCTTC. Protein product: CAISLPLRLAGGRSEQFF.

J is TRBJ1-6 and V is TRBV9; D not certain. The V end lost 0 bases, the J end lost 5 bases, and 9 bases lay between the germline ends. The CDR3 spans 15 residues. Germline assignment: CDR1 SGDLS and CDR2 YYNGEE. This CDR3 reads CASSVEARNNSPLHF. The CDR3 DNA sequence: TGTGCCAGCAGCGTAGAGGCCAGGAATAATTCACCCCTCCACTTT.

Only a few counts were recorded for this clone. A much larger clone differs from this one at a single base, so this may be a read error. The V gene is TRBV4-3, the J gene TRBJ2-1; no definite D call. The germline gives CDR1 LGHNA, CDR2 YSLEER. CDR3 size: 17 residues. CDR3 residues: CDTSQDMIVLISNEQFF. CDR3 sequence (DNA): TGCGACACCAGCCAAGATATGATCGTACTCATCTCCAATGAGCAGTTCTTC.

In this sample, this clone turned up a few times. This is likely a read error, given that the CDR3 carries no conserved phenylalanine or tryptophan at its end. V gene TRBV11-3 combines with J gene TRBJ2-2; no firm D call. V lost 3 bases, J lost 3 bases, and 2 bases lay in between. There are 12 residues in the CDR3. Germline V CDR1 and CDR2: SGHNT, YENEEA. This CDR3 reads CASSLHTGELFL. The CDR3 nucleotides are TGTGCCAGCAGCTTGCACACCGGGGAGCTGTTTTTG.

The chain combines TRBV4-3 with TRBJ2-1; TRBD2 agrees at 11 bases. This CDR3 has 22 amino acids. Germline-derived CDR1 and CDR2 are LGHNA and YSLEER. The junction had 21 bases not matched to a gene; V was cut back by 2 bases and J by 3 bases. CDR3 in DNA: TGCGCCAGCAGCCAACCGGGCGGAGGGGAGTCTAGCGGGGGGTCTAGCTACAATGAGCAGTTCTTC. Its protein product is CASSQPGGGESSGGSSYNEQFF.

The chain couples TRBV11-1 to TRBJ1-1, with TRBD1 identical over 10 bases. V gave up 5 bases and J gave up 1 base; unmatched junction bases: 4. Germline V CDR1 and CDR2: SGHAT, FQDESV (reference sequence). This CDR3 comprises 15 residues. In DNA form, the CDR3 reads TGTGCCAGCAGCCGACAGGGGGCTGGGAACACTGAAGCTTTCTTT. Protein product: CASSRQGAGNTEAFF. The entire variable domain, with the rest obtained from reference TRBV11-1 and TRBJ1-1, is as follows: EAEVAQSPRYKITEKSQAVAFWCDPISGHATLYWYRQILGQGPELLVQFQDESVVDDSQLPKDRFSAERLKGVDSTLKIQPAELGDSAMYLCASSRQGAGNTEAFFGQGTRLTVV.

V gene TRBV7-9 combines with J gene TRBJ2-5, with TRBD2 as a possible D gene (5 bases). The last part of the DNA fits TRBJ2-7 better; the J call may be wrong. The CDR3 length is 14 residues. Germline V gene sequence: CDR1 SEHNR, CDR2 FQNEAQ (reference sequence). CDR3 sequence reads: CASSSPRGPYEQYF. DNA of the CDR3: TGTGCCAGCAGCTCCCCCCGCGGGCCCTACGAGCAGTACTTC.

V is TRBV28 and J is TRBJ1-6, with 7 bases lining up with TRBD1. This CDR3 has 14 amino acids. CDR1 is MDHEN and CDR2 is SYDVKM in the germline V gene. Trimming at V came to 8 bases and at J to 11 bases, leaving 12 bases not matched to a gene. The CDR3: CASGNDRAGAPLHF. CDR3 sequence (DNA): TGTGCCAGCGGAAATGACAGGGCAGGGGCACCCCTCCACTTT.

V is TRBV29-1 and J is TRBJ2-7, with TRBD1 matching over 8 bases. Trimming at V came to 5 bases and at J to 2 bases, leaving 8 bases not matched to a gene. Germline values: CDR1 SQVTM, CDR2 ANQGSEA. CDR3 length: 14 amino acids. CDR3 region: CSVRPGQATYEQYF. CDR3 bases: TGCAGCGTTCGTCCGGGACAGGCAACCTACGAGCAGTACTTC.

In its sample, this clone was seen a few times. The chain joins TRBV18 to TRBJ2-3, with a possible D match to TRBD2 (5 bases). Trimming left V 0 bases short and J 8 bases short, with 33 bases between. Per the germline V gene, CDR1 is KGHSH and CDR2 is LQKENI. CDR3 length: 21 amino acids. The CDR3 DNA follows: TGTGCCAGCTCACCACCTTCGAGAGGGCACGCTTATAACCTCAGTTCGGTTACGCAGTATTTT. It yields the protein CASSPPSRGHAYNLSSVTQYF.

This clone was seen a handful of times. The chain combines TRBV15 with TRBJ2-5, with TRBD2 as a possible D gene (6 bases). CDR3 size: 15 residues. V gave up 6 bases and J gave up 9 bases, with 23 bases separating them. Germline CDR1 LNHNV, CDR2 YYDKDF (reference sequence). The CDR3 loop is CATSLQRAPGEPQYF. CDR3 DNA sequence: TGTGCCACCAGTTTACAGCGGGCGCCTGGGGAGCCCCAGTACTTC.

The chain employs TRBV5-4 and TRBJ2-7; 7 nucleotides line up with TRBD2. The germline CDR1 and CDR2 sequences are SGHNT and YYREEE (reference sequence). V dropped 1 base and J dropped 0; count of bases not matched to a gene: 4. The CDR3 has 15 amino acids. CDR3 loop: CASSLLGTISYEQYF. CDR3 DNA sequence: TGTGCCAGCAGCTTGTTAGGGACTATCTCCTACGAGCAGTACTTC.

V gene TRBV5-5 combines with J gene TRBJ1-1; 7 bases map to TRBD1. The CDR3 extends over 14 amino acids. V lost 0 bases and J lost 3; bases outside the gene matches: 2. The V gene's germline CDR1 is SGHKS and CDR2 YYEKEE (reference sequence). The CDR3 DNA follows: TGTGCCAGCAGCTTGGGACAGGGCTACACTGAAGCTTTCTTT. Translating gives CASSLGQGYTEAFF.

The V and J genes are TRBV18 and TRBJ2-2, with 9 bases lining up with TRBD2. The trim removed 3 bases at V and 7 bases at J, leaving 12 bases unmatched. From germline, CDR1 is KGHSH and CDR2 LQKENI. The CDR3 totals 17 residues. The CDR3 sequence is CASSPALAGSYDGELFF. CDR3 in DNA: TGTGCCAGCTCACCGGCCCTAGCGGGAAGCTATGACGGGGAGCTGTTTTTT.

This clone was counted a few times. V gene TRBV6-1 combines with J gene TRBJ2-7; 9 nucleotides agree with TRBD2. The V and J ends lost 6 bases and 2 bases, in that order; junction bases with no gene match: 14. The germline V gene has CDR1 MNHNS and CDR2 SASEGT. CDR3 length: 17 residues. CDR3 sequence reads: CASRERGLTSGPYEQYF. The CDR3, as DNA: TGTGCCAGCAGAGAAAGGGGGCTGACTAGCGGACCCTACGAGCAGTACTTC.